Listed below are T cell receptor beta chains from one sample, sequenced in a study of blood T cell repertoires in COVID-19. Measured with immunoSEQ multiplex PCR; TCRdb has only the in-frame clones, and not every one. This sample has around 250,000 clones, with about 80% found just once. Sequenced sample: PBMCs or T cells enriched from blood (not recorded which). These receptors all come from a middle-aged man who had recovered from COVID-19. Each CDR3 is given with its conserved first and last residue. The D gene is left open where the match is weak. Some rows have no size entry. The others give once, few or many, or a class for an expanded clone.

v_call	clone_size	j_call	d_call	cdr3_aa	cdr3_nt
TRBV20-1	NA	TRBJ2-1	NA	CSATGRNEQFF	TGCAGTGCTACAGGGCGCAATGAGCAGTTCTTC
TRBV28	NA	TRBJ2-3	NA	CASSSFGTFTDTQYF	TGTGCCAGCAGTTCCTTCGGGACATTCACAGATACGCAGTATTTT
TRBV12-3/TRBV12-4	NA	TRBJ1-4	NA	CASSFGLREKLFF	TGTGCCAGCAGTTTTGGCCTCAGAGAAAAACTGTTTTTT
TRBV5-1	NA	TRBJ1-1	NA	CASAEQGPGTEAFF	TGCGCCAGCGCGGAACAGGGACCGGGCACTGAAGCTTTCTTT
TRBV7-9	NA	TRBJ2-1	NA	CASSLAVTPEQFF	TGTGCCAGCAGCTTAGCTGTTACACCTGAGCAGTTCTTC
TRBV30	NA	TRBJ2-4	NA	CAWTPRGADQNIQYF	TGTGCCTGGACCCCCCGGGGGGCCGATCAAAACATTCAGTACTTC
TRBV12-3/TRBV12-4	NA	TRBJ2-7	TRBD1	CASSNTGDELYF	TGTGCCAGCAGCAACACAGGGGACGAGCTATACTTC
TRBV7-7	NA	TRBJ2-2	NA	CASSAQGFGELFF	TGTGCCAGCAGCGCACAGGGTTTCGGGGAGCTGTTTTTT
TRBV5-1	few	TRBJ1-6	NA	CASSTQGSSYNSPLHF	TGCGCCAGCAGCACCCAGGGGAGCTCCTATAATTCACCCCTCCACTTT
TRBV18	few	TRBJ2-3	TRBD2	CASSPPNSATSRTDTQYF	TGTGCCAGCTCACCACCTAATTCCGCGACTAGCCGAACAGATACGCAGTATTTT
TRBV27	NA	TRBJ1-1	TRBD1	CASRLTGLNTEAFF	TGTGCCAGCAGGTTGACAGGGCTGAACACTGAAGCTTTCTTT
TRBV12-5	NA	TRBJ1-3	TRBD1	CASGLPRQGTGNTIYF	TGTGCTAGTGGTTTGCCGAGACAGGGGACCGGAAACACCATATATTTT
TRBV6-2/TRBV6-3	NA	TRBJ2-7	TRBD1	CASSRDRSSHEQYF	TGTGCCAGCAGTCGGGACAGGTCCTCGCACGAGCAGTACTTC
TRBV29-1	NA	TRBJ1-3	TRBD1	CSVRTGNSGNTIYF	TGCAGCGTTCGGACAGGGAACTCTGGAAACACCATATATTTT
TRBV7-8	NA	TRBJ2-3	TRBD2	CASSQRTSGGSDTQYF	TGTGCCAGCAGCCAGAGGACTAGCGGGGGCTCAGATACGCAGTATTTT
TRBV3-1/TRBV3-2	NA	TRBJ2-3	NA	CASSQGASPQYF	TGTGCCAGCAGCCAAGGGGCTAGCCCGCAGTATTTT
TRBV7-9	NA	TRBJ2-7	TRBD2	CASSPSGGRESYEQYF	TGTGCCAGCAGCCCTTCGGGGGGGCGAGAGTCCTACGAGCAGTACTTC